These 27 T cell receptor beta chains were sequenced from one sample in a study of blood T cell repertoires in COVID-19. TCRdb's copy holds only in-frame clones and misses some; the assay was immunoSEQ multiplex PCR. The sample comprises 100,000 to 130,000 clones, over 80% of which are singletons, and roughly 1.2% rests with the top ten. The material sequenced was peripheral blood. The receptors here all came from a woman aged 30 to 39 with acute or convalescent COVID-19.

The rearrangement links TRBV5-1 to TRBJ2-3; 8 positions match TRBD2. The V segment lost 0 bases and the J segment 4 bases; nucleotides outside the gene matches: 7. This CDR3 has 16 residues. The germline V gene encodes CDR1 SGHRS and CDR2 YFSETQ. For the CDR3, the DNA is TGCGCCAGCAGCTTGGATACGGGGGGGTCGGCAGATACGCAGTATTTT. Its translation is CASSLDTGGSADTQYF.

The rearrangement joins TRBV30 to TRBJ1-5; 7 positions match TRBD1. CDR1 is GTSNPN, CDR2 SVGIG, per germline (reference sequence). The J segment lost 4 bases and the V segment lost 8 bases, leaving 8 bases of the junction unmatched. There are 13 residues in the CDR3. This CDR3 reads CATAGTENQPQHF. The CDR3 DNA reads as TGTGCCACGGCCGGGACAGAAAATCAGCCCCAGCATTTT.

This chain connects TRBV6-2 or TRBV6-3 to TRBJ2-7, with no clear D. Trimming pared 0 bases from V and 4 bases from J, leaving 28 bases between. CDR1 is MNHEY, CDR2 SVGEGT, per germline. This CDR3 spans 20 amino acids. The CDR3 DNA follows: TGTGCCAGCAGTTACTCCCACTCGAACCTCCTGGAGACTTCTCTTTACGAGCAGTACTTC. This gives the protein CASSYSHSNLLETSLYEQYF.

The chain combines TRBV5-4 with TRBJ2-1; 8 nucleotides align to TRBD1. J gave up 7 bases and V 0 bases, and 12 bases lay outside the gene matches. The CDR3 is 17 amino acids. The germline gives CDR1 SGHNT, CDR2 YYREEE (reference sequence). CDR3 protein: CASSLALGRGPGNEQFF. The DNA of the CDR3 is TGTGCCAGCAGCTTGGCCCTAGGCAGGGGGCCTGGGAATGAGCAGTTCTTC.

The chain uses TRBV7-6 and TRBJ1-5; D perhaps matches TRBD1 (5 bases). Trimming took off 0 bases at V and 2 bases at J, with 11 bases between the two ends. There are 16 residues in the CDR3. CDR1 and CDR2 (germline): SGHVS, FNYEAQ. CDR3 bases: TGTGCCAGCAGCTTAGCGGTCGGGGGTGGCAATCAGCCCCAGCATTTT. Translated: CASSLAVGGGNQPQHF.

The chain joins TRBV11-3 to TRBJ1-5; D not certain. The CDR3 is 14 amino acids. Germline V lookup: CDR1 SGHNT, CDR2 YENEEA. V shed 5 bases and J shed 3 bases, with 11 bases lying between them. The CDR3 sequence: CASSLDGNNQPQHF. The CDR3 DNA sequence: TGTGCCAGCAGCCTGGACGGGAACAATCAGCCCCAGCATTTT.

This clone was counted once. This chain uses TRBV30 with TRBJ1-6, with 8 bases aligning to TRBD1. The CDR3 runs 19 residues. J was trimmed by 0 bases and V by 3 bases; bases with no gene match: 13. The V gene's germline CDR1 is GTSNPN and CDR2 SVGIG (reference sequence). CDR3 bases: TGTGCCTGGAGAAGGACAGGGACTCAATTTAGCTCCTATAATTCACCCCTCCACTTT. This encodes CAWRRTGTQFSSYNSPLHF.

The rearrangement links TRBV28 to TRBJ1-2; 8 positions agree with TRBD1. CDR3 length: 15 residues. The V segment lost 7 bases and the J segment 0 bases; nucleotides outside the gene matches: 7. Germline CDR1 reads MDHEN; CDR2 reads SYDVKM. CDR3 amino acids: CASTSGTGANYGYTF. The CDR3 DNA follows: TGTGCCAGCACCAGTGGGACAGGAGCTAACTATGGCTACACCTTC.

CDR3 sequence reads: CASSSLRGPVPNEQYF. The CDR3, as DNA: TGTGCCAGCAGCTCGCTGCGGGGTCCTGTCCCCAACGAGCAGTACTTC. The V call is TRBV11-2, the J call TRBJ2-7; perhaps TRBD2 as D (6 bases). This CDR3 has 16 residues. V lost 4 bases, J lost 5 bases, and 21 bases lay in between. CDR1 and CDR2 from the germline V gene are SGHAT and FQNNGV.

The gene calls are TRBV9 and TRBJ2-7, with 10 bases fitting TRBD1. V lost 9 bases to trimming and J lost 2 bases; unmatched junction nucleotides: 14. In germline, CDR1 is SGDLS, CDR2 YYNGEE. The CDR3 runs to 16 residues. The CDR3 region is CATPGTTGTGAYEQYF. DNA for the CDR3: TGTGCCACCCCAGGGACTACCGGGACAGGGGCCTACGAGCAGTACTTC. Combining the CDR3 with reference TRBV9 and TRBJ2-7 gives the whole variable domain DSGVTQTPKHLITATGQRVTLRCSPRSGDLSVYWYQQSLDQGLQFLIQYYNGEERAKGNILERFSAQQFPDLHSELNLSSLELGDSALYFCATPGTTGTGAYEQYFGPGTRLTVT.

The genes are TRBV19 and TRBJ2-7; 7 bases map to TRBD2. J lost 3 bases, V lost 5 bases, and 10 bases had no gene match. This CDR3 has 15 amino acids. Germline V gene sequence: CDR1 LNHDA, CDR2 SQIVND (reference sequence). CDR3 amino acids: CASSLGAGDNYEQYF. Here the CDR3 DNA reads TGTGCCAGTAGTTTAGGGGCGGGAGACAACTACGAGCAGTACTTC. Variable domain in full (rest from reference TRBV19 and TRBJ2-7): DGGITQSPKYLFRKEGQNVTLSCEQNLNHDAMYWYRQDPGQGLRLIYYSQIVNDFQKGDIAEGYSVSREKKESFPLTVTSAQKNPTAFYLCASSLGAGDNYEQYFGPGTRLTVT.

This clone was observed a handful of times. The chain uses TRBV27 and TRBJ2-1; TRBD2 agrees at 14 bases. The length of the CDR3 is 18 residues. Germline V gene lookup returns CDR1 MNHEY and CDR2 SMNVEV (reference sequence). The junction had 13 bases not matched to a gene; V was cut back by 10 bases and J by 2 bases. DNA for the CDR3: TGTGCCACGAAGTCCGGGACTAGCGGGAGCGTCGCCTACAATGAGCAGTTCTTC. As protein: CATKSGTSGSVAYNEQFF.

CDR3 in amino acids: CASKGVGGDNEQFF. CDR3 nucleotide sequence: TGTGCCAGCAAGGGGGTTGGGGGGGACAATGAGCAGTTCTTC. The rearrangement joins TRBV25-1 to TRBJ2-1, with a possible D match to TRBD2 (7 bases). The V end was cut by 7 bases, the J end by 5 bases, with 15 bases between. The germline gives CDR1 MGHDK, CDR2 SYGVNS. This CDR3 comprises 14 residues.

The V gene is TRBV11-2, the J gene TRBJ2-7, with 11 nucleotides matching TRBD1. The length of the CDR3 is 16 residues. Germline loops: CDR1 SGHAT, CDR2 FQNNGV. V lost 1 base, J lost 6 bases, and 8 bases stayed unmatched. CDR3 sequence reads: CASSLGWGQGGAEQYF. The CDR3 DNA follows: TGTGCCAGCAGCTTAGGCTGGGGACAGGGGGGAGCCGAGCAGTACTTC.

This rearrangement joins TRBV5-6 to TRBJ1-1; 7 bases line up with TRBD1. Germline V gene sequence: CDR1 SGHDT, CDR2 YYEEEE. The CDR3 has 14 residues. Trimming took 0 bases from V and 1 from J; bases not matched to a gene: 0. The CDR3 region is CASSLDRGNTEAFF. CDR3 nucleotide sequence: TGTGCCAGCAGCTTGGACAGGGGGAACACTGAAGCTTTCTTT.

The chain uses TRBV4-3 and TRBJ2-5, with D maybe TRBD2 (5 bases). The germline V gene has CDR1 LGHNA and CDR2 YSLEER. Trimming removed 0 bases from V and 4 bases from J, with 15 bases in between. The CDR3 runs to 16 residues. The CDR3 spells CASSQDGGGTGETQYF. As DNA, the CDR3 is TGCGCCAGCAGCCAAGATGGAGGAGGAACTGGAGAGACCCAGTACTTC.

V usage is TRBV6-6 and J usage is TRBJ2-1; the match to TRBD2 covers 15 bases. There are 20 residues in the CDR3. The ends lost 5 bases at V and 6 bases at J; junction bases unmatched: 17. Germline loops: CDR1 MNHNY, CDR2 SVGAGI (reference sequence). The CDR3 region is CASSRVLPGLAGGVFNEQFF. As DNA, the CDR3 is TGTGCCAGCAGTCGAGTTTTACCGGGACTAGCGGGGGGAGTATTCAATGAGCAGTTCTTC.

The gene calls are TRBV3-1 (or the pseudogene TRBV3-2) and TRBJ2-7; 7 positions agree with TRBD1. The CDR3 covers 15 residues. After removal of 2 bases from V and 4 bases from J, the junction contained 8 bases not matched to a gene. Germline V gives CDR1 LGHDT, CDR2 YNNKEL (reference sequence). The CDR3, as DNA: TGTGCCAGCAGCCAACCCCGGGACAGCCTGTACGAGCAGTACTTC. Protein: CASSQPRDSLYEQYF.

This rearrangement joins TRBV7-3 to TRBJ2-1; tentatively, D is TRBD2 (6 bases). The V gene's germline CDR1 is SGHTA and CDR2 FQGTGA. This CDR3 comprises 15 residues. The germline V and J ends were trimmed by 5 bases and 0 bases, with 11 bases remaining between them. Written as DNA, the CDR3 is TGTGCCAGCAGCCCCACGACTAGCTCCTACAATGAGCAGTTCTTC. Protein: CASSPTTSSYNEQFF. Complete variable domain (other parts from reference TRBV7-3 and TRBJ2-1): GAGVSQTPSNKVTEKGKYVELRCDPISGHTALYWYRQSLGQGPEFLIYFQGTGAADDSGLPNDRFFAVRPEGSVSTLKIQRTERGDSAVYLCASSPTTSSYNEQFFGPGTRLTVL.

J is TRBJ2-1 and V is TRBV27, with 8 bases identical to TRBD2. V gave up 7 bases and J gave up 6 bases; unmatched junction bases: 5. This CDR3 has 13 amino acids. CDR1 and CDR2 from the germline V gene are MNHEY and SMNVEV (reference sequence). This CDR3 reads CASKMGLVNEQFF. CDR3 sequence (DNA): TGTGCCAGCAAGATGGGACTAGTCAATGAGCAGTTCTTC.

The V gene is TRBV7-2, the J gene TRBJ2-3, with 11 bases that match TRBD2. The CDR3 runs 16 residues. Germline CDR1 reads SGHTA; CDR2 reads FQGNSA. With V trimmed by 5 bases and J by 2 bases, 6 bases remained unmatched. The DNA for the CDR3 is TGTGCCAGCAGCCCCGGGACTAGCGGATTCACAGATACGCAGTATTTT. Protein: CASSPGTSGFTDTQYF.

The rearrangement joins TRBV4-3 to TRBJ2-1; the match to TRBD2 covers 13 bases. There are 17 residues in the CDR3. The V gene's germline CDR1 is LGHNA and CDR2 YSLEER. The ends lost 0 bases at V and 5 bases at J; junction bases unmatched: 4. The CDR3 region is CASSQEGLAGFHNEQFF. CDR3 DNA: TGCGCCAGCAGCCAAGAGGGACTAGCGGGGTTCCACAATGAGCAGTTCTTC.

The chain uses TRBV4-3 and TRBJ1-2, with D perhaps TRBD1 (6 bases). The length of the CDR3 is 14 residues. Germline values: CDR1 LGHNA, CDR2 YSLEER. The V end was cut by 4 bases, the J end by 2 bases, with 11 bases between. CDR3 sequence reads: CASSPQQGNYGYTF. For the CDR3, the DNA is TGCGCCAGCAGCCCCCAACAGGGAAACTATGGCTACACCTTC.

The chain employs TRBV7-3 and TRBJ2-3; tentative D call: TRBD2 (7 bases). The CDR3 totals 15 residues. Germline assignment: CDR1 SGHTA and CDR2 FQGTGA. V was pared by 2 bases and J by 0 bases, with 9 bases between. The CDR3 sequence: CASSLAGASTDTQYF. In DNA, the CDR3 is TGTGCCAGCAGCTTAGCGGGGGCGAGCACAGATACGCAGTATTTT.

The V and J genes are TRBV15 and TRBJ2-7, with no clear D. This CDR3 has 17 amino acids. Deletions cut 0 bases from V and 0 bases from J, with 15 bases between. CDR1 and CDR2 from the germline V gene are LNHNV and YYDKDF (reference sequence). CDR3 bases: TGTGCCACCAGCAGAGATGAAGGAATGGAGAGCTCCTACGAGCAGTACTTC. It yields the protein CATSRDEGMESSYEQYF.

This clone was seen once. This CDR3 is CSASTGIISPQHF. CDR3 in DNA: TGCAGTGCTAGTACAGGGATAATCAGCCCCCAGCATTTT. J is TRBJ1-5 and V is TRBV20-1; TRBD1 is a possible D gene (6 bases). V lost 3 bases and J lost 10, with 16 bases in between. The germline V gene encodes CDR1 DFQATT and CDR2 SNEGSKA (reference sequence). CDR3 length: 13 amino acids.

The chain combines TRBV28 with TRBJ1-4, with D possibly being TRBD1 (5 bases). Trimming removed 4 bases at V and 5 bases at J, with 11 bases between. CDR1 and CDR2 (germline): MDHEN, SYDVKM. CDR3 size: 14 residues. CDR3 coding DNA: TGTGCCAGCAGTTACCAGGGTATCAATGAAAAACTGTTTTTT. This gives the protein CASSYQGINEKLFF.